The next 23 T cell receptor beta chains were all read from a single sample in a study of OX40 agonist ivuxolimab in advanced cancers. TCRdb's table, derived via immunoSEQ multiplex PCR, lists solely in-frame clones and lacks some. This table holds tens of thousands of clones, roughly 80% found once. The sequencing here drew on CD4+ or CD8+ T cells sorted from blood, taken in a trial of the OX40 agonist ivuxolimab. Every receptor here comes from an adult with an advanced solid tumor such as melanoma, head and neck, liver or kidney cancer.

The chain couples TRBV29-1 to TRBJ2-7, with D uncertain. Deletions cut 7 bases from V and 4 bases from J, with 11 bases between. The CDR3 contains 11 residues. Germline loops: CDR1 SQVTM, CDR2 ANQGSEA. CDR3 nucleotides: TGCAGCGCCGTCAACAGTTACGAGCAGTACTTC. This translates into CSAVNSYEQYF.

The table lists this clone with a count of one. The chain links TRBV16 to TRBJ1-4; D not certain. Looked up from germline, CDR1 is KGHSY and CDR2 is FQNENV. The CDR3 covers 12 residues. The V and J ends lost 0 bases and 8 bases respectively, with 4 bases between them. The CDR3 bases are TGTGCCAGCAGCCAATCGTACGAAAAACTGTTTTTT. Encoded protein: CASSQSYEKLFF.

The chain uses TRBV10-3 and TRBJ2-6, with no clear D. This CDR3 region has 14 residues. Between the trimmed V and J ends, which lost 10 bases and 0 bases, there was a span of 10 bases. The germline V gene encodes CDR1 ENHRY and CDR2 SYGVKD. The CDR3 spells CASEPASGANVLTF. The DNA of the CDR3 is TGTGCCAGCGAACCAGCCTCTGGGGCCAACGTCCTGACTTTC.

V and J are TRBV27 and TRBJ2-1; weak D call: TRBD2 (6 bases). The CDR3 runs to 15 residues. The V gene lost 6 bases and the J gene lost 8 bases, with 20 bases spanning the gap. CDR1 MNHEY and CDR2 SMNVEV come from the germline V gene (reference sequence). CDR3 in DNA: TGTGCCAGCAGCCGGGAGCCCGGACGGTGGCATGAGCAGTTCTTC. The encoded protein is CASSREPGRWHEQFF.

The chain combines TRBV6-5 with TRBJ2-7; the D call may be TRBD1 or TRBD2 (5 bases each). The CDR3 has 14 amino acids. Germline V gene data show CDR1 as MNHEY and CDR2 as SVGAGI. V was cut by 6 bases and J by 2 bases, with 14 bases left in between. For the CDR3, the DNA is TGTGCCAGCAGACCGGGGACGGGCACCTACGAGCAGTACTTC. Translated, it gives CASRPGTGTYEQYF.

V and J are TRBV19 and TRBJ2-3, with 10 bases matching TRBD1. The CDR3 is made up of 16 amino acids. The junction had 6 bases not matched to a gene; V was cut back by 2 bases and J by 4 bases. Germline CDR1 reads LNHDA; CDR2 reads SQIVND (reference sequence). CDR3 sequence reads: CASSIWGQGRADTQYF. DNA for the CDR3: TGTGCCAGTAGTATATGGGGACAGGGGCGGGCAGATACGCAGTATTTT.

V and J are TRBV9 and TRBJ1-4; maybe TRBD1 (5 bases). Trimming shortened V by 0 bases and J by 2 bases, and 11 bases separated the two germline ends. This CDR3 has 16 residues. Germline CDR1 reads SGDLS; CDR2 reads YYNGEE. In DNA form, the CDR3 reads TGTGCCAGCAGCGTAGCTACTGCAGGGACTAATGAAAAACTGTTTTTT. This translates into CASSVATAGTNEKLFF.

The rearrangement links TRBV7-9 to TRBJ1-1; D not resolved. This CDR3 region has 15 residues. Trimming took off 5 bases at V and 5 bases at J, with 18 bases between the two ends. The germline CDR1 and CDR2 sequences are SEHNR and FQNEAQ (reference sequence). CDR3 in amino acids: CASSRHGPTETEAFF. The CDR3 DNA reads as TGTGCCAGCAGCCGACACGGGCCCACGGAAACTGAAGCTTTCTTT. Full variable domain (missing parts from reference TRBV7-9 and TRBJ1-1): DTGVSQNPRHKITKRGQNVTFRCDPISEHNRLYWYRQTLGQGPEFLTYFQNEAQLEKSRLLSDRFSAERPKGSFSTLEIQRTEQGDSAMYLCASSRHGPTETEAFFGQGTRLTVV.

The V and J genes are TRBV2 and TRBJ2-5; TRBD2 matches 10 bases. Germline-derived CDR1 and CDR2 are SNHLY and FYNNEI. The CDR3 has 19 amino acids. The V gene end was trimmed by 4 bases and the J gene end by 4 bases; junction bases not matched to a gene: 18. This CDR3 reads CASSAVWRMLAGVGETQYF. CDR3 sequence (DNA): TGTGCCAGCAGTGCGGTTTGGAGAATGCTAGCGGGAGTGGGAGAGACCCAGTACTTC. Using reference TRBV2 and TRBJ2-5 for the parts outside the CDR3, the full variable domain is EPEVTQTPSHQVTQMGQEVILRCVPISNHLYFYWYRQILGQKVEFLVSFYNNEISEKSEIFDDQFSVERPDGSNFTLKIRSTKLEDSAMYFCASSAVWRMLAGVGETQYFGPGTRLLVL.

V and J are TRBV10-3 and TRBJ1-2; D ambiguous. The germline gives CDR1 ENHRY, CDR2 SYGVKD. CDR3 length: 15 amino acids. Trimming took 0 bases from V and 0 from J, leaving 8 bases between them. The DNA of the CDR3 is TGTGCCATCAGTGAGTCCTCGGATACTAACTATGGCTACACCTTC. Translation: CAISESSDTNYGYTF.

V usage is TRBV7-9 and J usage is TRBJ1-5; possibly TRBD1 for D (5 bases). Between the trimmed V and J ends, which lost 3 bases and 7 bases, there was a span of 10 bases. This CDR3 is built from 13 residues. Germline CDR1 SEHNR, CDR2 FQNEAQ (reference sequence). CDR3 protein: CASSFGAAQPQHF. For the CDR3, the DNA is TGTGCCAGCAGCTTCGGGGCTGCACAGCCCCAGCATTTT.

V and J are TRBV19 and TRBJ2-1; TRBD1 aligns across 9 bases. With 6 bases clipped from V and 7 bases from J, the junction kept 10 bases outside the gene matches. This CDR3 spans 15 amino acids. Germline CDR1 LNHDA, CDR2 SQIVND (reference sequence). The CDR3 is CASRTGQGLGNEQFF. DNA for the CDR3: TGTGCCAGTAGGACGGGACAGGGACTTGGGAATGAGCAGTTCTTC. Combining the CDR3 with reference TRBV19 and TRBJ2-1 gives the whole variable domain DGGITQSPKYLFRKEGQNVTLSCEQNLNHDAMYWYRQDPGQGLRLIYYSQIVNDFQKGDIAEGYSVSREKKESFPLTVTSAQKNPTAFYLCASRTGQGLGNEQFFGPGTRLTVL.

CDR3 sequence reads: CAISPGLGAEQFF. In DNA form, the CDR3 reads TGTGCCATCAGTCCGGGCCTCGGGGCGGAGCAGTTCTTC. The V gene is TRBV10-3, the J gene TRBJ2-1; perhaps D is TRBD1 or TRBD2 (5 bases each). The CDR3 has 13 residues. The V end lost 5 bases, the J end lost 10 bases, and 15 bases lay between the germline ends. Germline-derived CDR1 and CDR2 are ENHRY and SYGVKD.

The chain has TRBV6-5 and TRBJ2-3, with D uncertain. Germline CDR1 and CDR2: MNHEY and SVGAGI. The CDR3 loop spans 15 amino acids. V gave up 4 bases and J gave up 6 bases, with 17 bases separating them. CDR3 sequence (DNA): TGTGCCAGCAGTTTCAGTCGACCTAGTACCGATACGCAGTATTTT. It yields the protein CASSFSRPSTDTQYF.

The CDR3 DNA sequence: TGCGCCAGCAGCCAAGAAATAAGGCAGGGCTACGAGCAGTACTTC. It encodes CASSQEIRQGYEQYF. The chain couples TRBV4-3 to TRBJ2-7; the D gene is possibly TRBD1 (5 bases). Germline CDR1 is LGHNA and CDR2 is YSLEER. Trimming took off 0 bases at V and 3 bases at J, with 12 bases between the two ends. CDR3 length: 15 residues.

The count of this clone is one. This rearrangement joins TRBV9 to TRBJ2-3; D remains ambiguous. Trimming left V 0 bases short and J 0 bases short, with 8 bases between. Per germline, CDR1 SGDLS and CDR2 YYNGEE. The length of the CDR3 is 15 residues. CDR3 DNA sequence: TGTGCCAGCAGCGTAGTTGTCGATAGCACAGATACGCAGTATTTT. Its protein is CASSVVVDSTDTQYF.

CDR3: CASSEQGARSYEQYF. The CDR3 DNA reads as TGTGCCAGCAGTGAACAGGGGGCTCGATCCTACGAGCAGTACTTC. The chain combines TRBV2 with TRBJ2-7; 8 nucleotides agree with TRBD1. With V trimmed by 2 bases and J by 1 base, 4 bases remained unmatched. Germline V lookup: CDR1 SNHLY, CDR2 FYNNEI. This CDR3 spans 15 amino acids.

This clone has only a few counts. This sequence joins TRBV30 and TRBJ1-1; no definite D call. The CDR3 extends over 12 amino acids. Germline V gene data show CDR1 as GTSNPN and CDR2 as SVGIG (reference sequence). The V gene lost 1 base and the J gene lost 2 bases, with 5 bases spanning the gap. CDR3 bases: TGTGCCTGGAGTGACGAAAACACTGAAGCTTTCTTT. Protein sequence: CAWSDENTEAFF.

The gene calls are TRBV20-1 and TRBJ2-2; unclear D gene. The germline gives CDR1 DFQATT, CDR2 SNEGSKA (reference sequence). V gave up 1 base and J gave up 9 bases, with 6 bases separating them. This CDR3 has 11 amino acids. The CDR3 DNA sequence: TGCAGTGCTAGAGGTCGGCGGGAGCTGTTTTTT. Amino acid sequence: CSARGRRELFF.

J is TRBJ1-1 and V is TRBV6-5; D gene ambiguous. V shed 8 bases and J shed 1 base, with 11 bases lying between them. The CDR3 has 13 amino acids. CDR1 and CDR2 from the germline V gene are MNHEY and SVGAGI. The CDR3 region has the DNA TGTGCCAGCCAATGGGCGGGGAACACTGAAGCTTTCTTT. It encodes CASQWAGNTEAFF.

This clone has a single count. The chain has TRBV7-2 and TRBJ1-5, with TRBD1 matching over 7 bases. This CDR3 contains 13 residues. The V and J ends lost 6 bases and 5 bases, in that order; junction bases with no gene match: 4. From germline, CDR1 is SGHTA and CDR2 FQGNSA. The CDR3 DNA reads as TGTGCCAGCAGTCGACAGGGCGATCAGCCCCAGCATTTT. Its translation: CASSRQGDQPQHF.

The rearrangement joins TRBV7-9 to TRBJ2-3, with 8 bases fitting TRBD2. The germline V gene has CDR1 SEHNR and CDR2 FQNEAQ (reference sequence). There are 17 residues in the CDR3. Trimming took 5 bases from V and 2 from J; bases not matched to a gene: 12. The DNA of the CDR3 is TGTGCCAGCAGCCCCGGGCCCGGGGGGGGAAACACAGATACGCAGTATTTT. It specifies CASSPGPGGGNTDTQYF.

The chain uses TRBV4-2 and TRBJ2-1; 8 bases are shared with TRBD2. V was pared by 1 base and J by 3 bases, with 2 bases of the junction left unmatched. Looked up from germline, CDR1 is LGHNA and CDR2 is YNFKEQ. The CDR3 runs 15 residues. CDR3 residues: CASSQGSGVYNEQFF. The CDR3 region has the DNA TGTGCCAGCAGCCAAGGTAGCGGGGTCTACAATGAGCAGTTCTTC.